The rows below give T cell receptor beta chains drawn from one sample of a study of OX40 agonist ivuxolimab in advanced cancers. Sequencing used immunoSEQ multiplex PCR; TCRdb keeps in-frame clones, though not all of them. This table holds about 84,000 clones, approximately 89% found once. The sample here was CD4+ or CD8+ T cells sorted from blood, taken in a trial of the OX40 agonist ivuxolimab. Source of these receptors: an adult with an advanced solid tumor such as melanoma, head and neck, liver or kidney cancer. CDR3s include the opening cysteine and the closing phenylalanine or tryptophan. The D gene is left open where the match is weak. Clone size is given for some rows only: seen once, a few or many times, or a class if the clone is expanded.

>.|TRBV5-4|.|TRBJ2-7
TGTGCCAGCAGCTTGCAGGGTGGATTTCTTGGGGAGCAGTACTTC
CASSLQGGFLGEQYF
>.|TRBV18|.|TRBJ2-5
TGTGCCAGCTCACCCCAGGGGGGACTCCAAGAGACCCAGTACTTC
CASSPQGGLQETQYF
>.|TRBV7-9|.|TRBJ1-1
TGTGCCAGCAGCTTGTCACGGGGTGAAGCTTTCTTT
CASSLSRGEAFF
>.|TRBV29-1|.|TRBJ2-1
TGCAGCGTTGAGCCCCGCCAGGGGAGGGGTGAGCAGTTCTTC
CSVEPRQGRGEQFF
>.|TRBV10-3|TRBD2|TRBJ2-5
TGTGCCATCAGTGAGTCGGCTAGCGGGCAAGAGACCCAGTACTTC
CAISESASGQETQYF
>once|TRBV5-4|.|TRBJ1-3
TGTGCCAGCAGCTCCCGACAGGCCGTCGGTGGAAACACCATATATTTT
CASSSRQAVGGNTIYF
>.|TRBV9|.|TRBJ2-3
TGTGCCAGCAGCGTAGGCAGGCCTAGCACAGATACGCAGTATTTT
CASSVGRPSTDTQYF
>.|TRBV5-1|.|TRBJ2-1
TGCGCCAGCAGCTTGGAGGGTAATGAGCAGTTCTTC
CASSLEGNEQFF
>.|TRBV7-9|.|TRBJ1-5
TGTGCCAGCAGCTACCTACCCGGGGGGGTGTATAGCAATCAGCCCCAGCATTTT
CASSYLPGGVYSNQPQHF
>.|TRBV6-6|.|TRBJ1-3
TGTGCCAGCAGAGAATCAGGGGTTTCTGGAAACACCATATATTTT
CASRESGVSGNTIYF
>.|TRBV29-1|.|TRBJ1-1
TGCAGCGCCGGCGGGGCAGGAACTATGAACACTGAAGCTTTCTTT
CSAGGAGTMNTEAFF
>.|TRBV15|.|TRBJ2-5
TGTGCCACCAGCAGGGACCCAGGGGAGACCCAGTACTTC
CATSRDPGETQYF
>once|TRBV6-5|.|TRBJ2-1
TGTGCCAGCAGTTCTTGGGGGACTCATATAAACAATGAGCAGTTCTTC
CASSSWGTHINNEQFF
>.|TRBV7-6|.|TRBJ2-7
TGTGCCAGCAGCTTGGGTACGGGTTCCCCGTACTTC
CASSLGTGSPYF
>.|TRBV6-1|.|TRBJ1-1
TGTGCCAGCAGTGGACCGGGGGGACTCGCTGAAGCTTTCTTT
CASSGPGGLAEAFF
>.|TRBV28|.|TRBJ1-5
TGTGCCAGCAGTTTTTCCTGGTCCCAGGGTCAGCCCCAGCATTTT
CASSFSWSQGQPQHF
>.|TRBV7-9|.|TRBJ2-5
TGTGCCAGCAGCTTCCTGACAGGCGCCGCGGGGCAAGAGACCCAGTACTTC
CASSFLTGAAGQETQYF
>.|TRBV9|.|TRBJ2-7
TGTGCCAGCAGCGCTCGGACTGGCGAGGGGTACTCCTACGAGCAGTACTTC
CASSARTGEGYSYEQYF
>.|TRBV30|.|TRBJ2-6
TGTGCCTGGAGTGGGGGGGCGCAAGGGGCCAACGTCCTGACTTTC
CAWSGGAQGANVLTF
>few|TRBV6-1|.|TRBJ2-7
TGTGCCAGCAGTGAATGGGGGCTCAATCCCTACGAGCAGTACTTC
CASSEWGLNPYEQYF
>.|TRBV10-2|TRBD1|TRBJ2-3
TGCGCCAGCAGTCGAAAAGACAGGGGGCCTGGAGAAGGTACGCAGTATTTT
CASSRKDRGPGEGTQYF
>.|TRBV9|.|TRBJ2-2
TGTGCCAGCAGCGTAGGGGTCGGGCAGCCGGCGAACACCGGGGAGCTGTTTTTT
CASSVGVGQPANTGELFF
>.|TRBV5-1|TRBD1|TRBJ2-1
TGCGCCAGCAGCCGTGGGGACAGGGGTAACGCAAACTACAATGAGCAGTTCTTC
CASSRGDRGNANYNEQFF
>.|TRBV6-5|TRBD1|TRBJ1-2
TGTGCCAGCAGGGACAGGGTGGGAGTCTATGGCTACACCTTC
CASRDRVGVYGYTF
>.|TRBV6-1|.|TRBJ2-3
TGTGCCAGCGGCTTTTCCGGCACAGATACGCAGTATTTT
CASGFSGTDTQYF
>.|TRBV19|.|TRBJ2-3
TGTGCCAGTAGTCCTCGGAGGGGAGGAACAGATACGCAGTATTTT
CASSPRRGGTDTQYF
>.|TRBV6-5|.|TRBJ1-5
TGTGCCAGCAGTTCGGGGGGTAGTCAGCCCCAGCATTTT
CASSSGGSQPQHF
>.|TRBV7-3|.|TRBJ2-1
TGTGCCAGCAGCTTGGGCGGGACGTACGGCAATGAGCAGTTCTTC
CASSLGGTYGNEQFF
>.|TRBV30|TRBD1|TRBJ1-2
TGTGCCTGGACCACAGGGGGCGATGGATATGGCTACACCTTC
CAWTTGGDGYGYTF
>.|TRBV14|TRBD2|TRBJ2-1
TGTGCCAGCAGCCAGATCGGACTAGCGGGGGGCAATGAGCAGTTCTTC
CASSQIGLAGGNEQFF
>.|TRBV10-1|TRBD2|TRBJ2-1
TGCGCCAGCAGTAGGGCGGGGGGATATGAGCAGTTCTTC
CASSRAGGYEQFF
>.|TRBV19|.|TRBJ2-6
TGTGCCAGTACCATAAGGGGGGCAGGGGGAACGACTGGGGCCAACGTCCTGACTTTC
CASTIRGAGGTTGANVLTF
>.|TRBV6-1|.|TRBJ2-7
TGTGCCAGCAGTCGATTGGGGGGCCCCTACGAGCAGTACTTC
CASSRLGGPYEQYF
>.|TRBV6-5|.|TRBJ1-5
TGTGCCAGCAGACTTCACGGGAACAATCAGCCCCAGCATTTT
CASRLHGNNQPQHF
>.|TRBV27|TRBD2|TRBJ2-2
TGTGCCAGCAGTTTATCAGCTAGCGGGAGGCTTAACTGGAACACCGGGGAGCTGTTTTTT
CASSLSASGRLNWNTGELFF
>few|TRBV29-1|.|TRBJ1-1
TGCAGCGTTAGGGTCCGACTGGACACTGAAGCTTTCTTT
CSVRVRLDTEAFF
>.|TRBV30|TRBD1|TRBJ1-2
TGTGCCTGGAGTGGCCCCAGGGGGTTAACCTATGGCTACACCTTC
CAWSGPRGLTYGYTF